Listed here is a single T cell receptor beta chain. The antigen is not known. Prepared libraries of TCR beta cDNA carried unique molecular identifiers. TCRdb re-analysed the PCR reads in MiXCR, keeping a single row per CDR3 protein. The sample consists of some 690,000 distinct CDR3 sequences, about 32% of them appearing once. V lost 4 bases to trimming and J lost 0 bases; unmatched junction nucleotides: 8. Germline lookup yields CDR1 MGHRA and CDR2 YSYEKL. There are 19 residues in the CDR3. The data were taken from a study of post-analysis software for immune sequencing data. In the study overall: Included among the disease courses, which were recorded for the cohort, were relapsing-remitting, secondary progressive and progressive-relapsing multiple sclerosis.

General study results and limits: About 5 TRBV segments were more frequent in patients than controls; TRBV5-6, TRBV5-1 and TRBV20-1 belonged to this group.

The material sequenced was blood. The V gene is TRBV4-1, the J gene TRBJ2-1; 14 positions agree with TRBD2. This receptor was obtained from a girl aged 5-17 years with multiple sclerosis. CDR3 region: CASSRGTSGGYSSYNEQFF. In DNA, the CDR3 is TGCGCCAGCAGCCGAGGGACTAGCGGGGGCTACAGCTCCTACAATGAGCAGTTCTTC.